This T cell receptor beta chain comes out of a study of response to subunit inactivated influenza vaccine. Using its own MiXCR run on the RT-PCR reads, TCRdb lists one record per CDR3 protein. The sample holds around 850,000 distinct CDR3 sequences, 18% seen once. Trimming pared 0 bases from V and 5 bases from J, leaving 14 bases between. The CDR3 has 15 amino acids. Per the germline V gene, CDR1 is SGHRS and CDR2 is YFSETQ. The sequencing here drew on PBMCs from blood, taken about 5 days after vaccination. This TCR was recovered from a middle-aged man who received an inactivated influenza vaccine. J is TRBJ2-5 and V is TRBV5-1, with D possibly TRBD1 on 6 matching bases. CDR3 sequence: CASSLATGFAETQYF. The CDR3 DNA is TGCGCCAGCAGCTTGGCCACAGGGTTTGCGGAGACCCAGTACTTC. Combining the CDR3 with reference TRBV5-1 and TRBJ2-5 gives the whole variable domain KAGVTQTPRYLIKTRGQQVTLSCSPISGHRSVSWYQQTPGQGLQFLFEYFSETQRNKGNFPGRFSGRQFSNSRSEMNVSTLELGDSALYLCASSLATGFAETQYFGPGTRLLVL.